One and the same sample provided the 19 T cell receptor beta chains below, sequenced in a study of shared clonotypes between healthy human individuals. TCRdb's copy holds only in-frame clones and misses some; the assay was immunoSEQ multiplex PCR. Counted here are 980,000 or so clones, approximately 80% occurring once; the ten biggest clones make up approximately 1.5%. The sample taken for sequencing was memory CD4+ T cells sorted from blood. Subset: CD45RA-negative fraction. These receptors originate from a man between 18 and 35 years old in good health.

As concerns this clone: A junction end diverges from the germline sequence, so it may reflect a read error. V usage is TRBV5-5 and J usage is TRBJ1-1; no firm D call. Germline V CDR1 and CDR2: SGHKS, YYEKEE (reference sequence). The CDR3 is 13 amino acids. The CDR3 DNA is TGTGCCAGCAGCTCCCCTGGGCGGGCCGATGGGATCTTT. It yields the protein CASSSPGRADGIF. Supplemented by reference TRBV5-5 and TRBJ1-1, the full variable domain reads DAGVTQSPTHLIKTRGQQVTLRCSPISGHKSVSWYQQVLGQGPQFIFQYYEKEERGRGNFPDRFSARQFPNYSSELNVNALLLGDSALYLCASSSPGRADGIFGQGTRLTVV.

This clone came up a few times. The chain links TRBV20-1 to TRBJ1-2; D is undetermined. V lost 3 bases to trimming and J lost 3 bases, with 5 bases between them. Germline V gives CDR1 DFQATT, CDR2 SNEGSKA (reference sequence). This CDR3 has 11 residues. CDR3 protein: CSASQDYGYTF. In DNA form, the CDR3 reads TGCAGTGCTAGCCAGGACTATGGCTACACCTTC.

This clone was found once. This rearrangement joins TRBV19 to TRBJ1-2; 11 nucleotides agree with TRBD1. Germline V CDR1 and CDR2: LNHDA, SQIVND (reference sequence). This CDR3 has 15 residues. With V trimmed by 7 bases and J by 5 bases, 9 bases remained unmatched. The chain's CDR3 is CASTADRGRGYGYTF. In DNA form, the CDR3 reads TGTGCCAGTACCGCGGACAGGGGGCGGGGGTATGGCTACACCTTC.

A few counts support this clone. V gene TRBV10-3 combines with J gene TRBJ1-3; D is unresolved. V was cut by 6 bases and J by 0 bases, with 12 bases left in between. Germline CDR1 is ENHRY and CDR2 is SYGVKD. CDR3 length equals 15 residues. In DNA, the CDR3 is TGTGCCATCAGCCCCTACTTAAGCTCTGGAAACACCATATATTTT. As protein: CAISPYLSSGNTIYF.

This clone occurred a few times. Other DNA sequences of this sample code for an identical CDR3. This rearrangement joins TRBV4-1 to TRBJ2-7; 8 positions agree with TRBD1. V shed 0 bases, J shed 6 bases, and the junction held 1 base outside the gene matches. The CDR3 consists of 13 residues. CDR1 is MGHRA and CDR2 is YSYEKL in the germline V gene. CDR3 nucleotide sequence: TGCGCCAGCAGCCAAGACAGGGGGCGCGAGCAGTACTTC. It encodes CASSQDRGREQYF.

The rearrangement joins TRBV2 to TRBJ2-3; 9 positions match TRBD2. Germline CDR1 is SNHLY and CDR2 is FYNNEI. This CDR3 contains 16 residues. The V and J ends lost 8 bases and 1 base, in that order; junction bases with no gene match: 10. The CDR3 coding sequence is TGTGCCAGCGTCGGGGATGAGCGGGAGGGCACAGATACGCAGTATTTT. Protein product: CASVGDEREGTDTQYF.

The chain is built from TRBV27 and TRBJ1-6, with unresolved D. CDR3 length equals 16 residues. From germline, CDR1 is MNHEY and CDR2 SMNVEV (reference sequence). V was shortened by 6 bases and J by 11 bases, with 23 bases between the two germline ends. The CDR3 loop reads CASSPEGRMALAPLHF. CDR3 coding DNA: TGTGCCAGCAGCCCCGAGGGCCGGATGGCTCTCGCACCCCTCCACTTT.

This chain joins TRBV10-3 and TRBJ2-7; 7 nucleotides match TRBD1. With 8 bases clipped from V and 3 bases from J, the junction kept 7 bases outside the gene matches. CDR1 is ENHRY and CDR2 is SYGVKD in the germline V gene. The CDR3 is 13 amino acids. The CDR3 loop reads CAIGTAVLYEQYF. Written as DNA, the CDR3 is TGTGCCATCGGGACAGCTGTTCTCTACGAGCAGTACTTC.

This rearrangement joins TRBV6-5 to TRBJ1-5; 7 positions agree with TRBD1. V lost 5 bases, J lost 4 bases, and 5 bases stayed unmatched. Germline CDR1 reads MNHEY; CDR2 reads SVGAGI. The CDR3 is 14 residues long. This CDR3 reads CASSRDSKNQPQHF. CDR3 in DNA: TGTGCCAGCAGTCGGGACAGTAAGAATCAGCCCCAGCATTTT.

This chain uses TRBV5-1 with TRBJ1-2, with TRBD1 identical over 9 bases. CDR3 length: 16 amino acids. The germline V gene encodes CDR1 SGHRS and CDR2 YFSETQ. J was trimmed by 6 bases and V by 4 bases; bases with no gene match: 13. For the CDR3, the DNA is TGCGCCAGCAGCCCGTGGGACAGGGCTAGCGATAATGGCTACACCTTC. Its protein is CASSPWDRASDNGYTF.

V gene TRBV5-8 combines with J gene TRBJ2-3; D is unclear. CDR3 length equals 16 residues. V shed 0 bases and J shed 4 bases, with 15 bases lying between them. CDR1 is SGHTS and CDR2 is YDEGEE in the germline V gene. This CDR3 reads CASSLAGQAQPDTQYF. The CDR3 DNA follows: TGTGCCAGCAGCTTGGCCGGGCAGGCCCAGCCAGATACGCAGTATTTT.

This rearrangement joins TRBV15 to TRBJ2-3; D is unclear. Trimming shortened V by 5 bases and J by 9 bases, and 18 bases separated the two germline ends. The CDR3 loop spans 14 amino acids. Looked up from germline, CDR1 is LNHNV and CDR2 is YYDKDF (reference sequence). The CDR3 nucleotides read TGTGCCACCAGCCCCGGTTTCTCCCCCCTAACGCAGTATTTT. Residues: CATSPGFSPLTQYF.

The gene calls are TRBV28 and TRBJ1-6; 7 nucleotides match TRBD1. The CDR3 runs to 15 residues. The V gene end was trimmed by 4 bases and the J gene end by 10 bases; junction bases not matched to a gene: 10. The germline V gene has CDR1 MDHEN and CDR2 SYDVKM. For the CDR3, the DNA is TGTGCCAGCAGTTCAGACGGGACAGCGCGCTCACCCCTCCACTTT. This translates into CASSSDGTARSPLHF.

The gene calls are TRBV28 and TRBJ2-2; either TRBD1 or TRBD2 may fit D (5 bases each). Germline-derived CDR1 and CDR2 are MDHEN and SYDVKM. The CDR3 is 15 residues long. Trimming left V 1 base short and J 4 bases short, with 10 bases between. Here the CDR3 reads CASSLSGAGTGELFF. The CDR3 coding sequence is TGTGCCAGCAGTTTATCCGGGGCGGGCACCGGGGAGCTGTTTTTT.

This clone was detected a few times. The rearrangement links TRBV9 to TRBJ1-1; tentative D call: TRBD1 (5 bases). Germline values: CDR1 SGDLS, CDR2 YYNGEE. Between the trimmed V and J ends, which lost 0 bases and 5 bases, there was a span of 11 bases. The CDR3 extends over 14 amino acids. The CDR3 protein is CASSVGGVATEAFF. In DNA form, the CDR3 reads TGTGCCAGCAGCGTAGGAGGGGTCGCGACTGAAGCTTTCTTT.

The J gene is TRBJ1-1, the V gene TRBV2; D not resolved. The germline V gene encodes CDR1 SNHLY and CDR2 FYNNEI. The V gene lost 7 bases and the J gene lost 1 base, with 10 bases spanning the gap. The CDR3 loop spans 13 amino acids. As DNA, the CDR3 is TGTGCCAGCATGTTACAGTGGAACACTGAAGCTTTCTTT. Translating it yields CASMLQWNTEAFF. The full variable domain, rest sourced from reference TRBV2 and TRBJ1-1, is EPEVTQTPSHQVTQMGQEVILRCVPISNHLYFYWYRQILGQKVEFLVSFYNNEISEKSEIFDDQFSVERPDGSNFTLKIRSTKLEDSAMYFCASMLQWNTEAFFGQGTRLTVV.

The chain carries TRBV5-1 and TRBJ1-4, with D hard to call. V gave up 4 bases and J gave up 8 bases, with 18 bases separating them. The germline V gene encodes CDR1 SGHRS and CDR2 YFSETQ. The CDR3 contains 15 residues. CDR3 protein: CASSPERRAEEKLFF. The CDR3 bases are TGCGCCAGCAGCCCCGAACGTAGGGCGGAAGAAAAACTGTTTTTT. The variable domain in full, completed from reference TRBV5-1 and TRBJ1-4, reads KAGVTQTPRYLIKTRGQQVTLSCSPISGHRSVSWYQQTPGQGLQFLFEYFSETQRNKGNFPGRFSGRQFSNSRSEMNVSTLELGDSALYLCASSPERRAEEKLFFGSGTQLSVL.

This clone showed up just a few times. The chain carries TRBV7-2 and TRBJ1-1, with D uncertain. From germline, CDR1 is SGHTA and CDR2 FQGNSA. CDR3 length: 13 amino acids. The V end lost 6 bases, the J end lost 4 bases, and 12 bases lay between the germline ends. CDR3 region: CASRLRLSTEAFF. The DNA of the CDR3 is TGTGCCAGCAGATTAAGGCTTAGCACTGAAGCTTTCTTT.

The J gene is TRBJ2-5, the V gene TRBV6-1; D is perhaps TRBD2 (7 bases). The CDR3 loop spans 16 amino acids. Germline V gives CDR1 MNHNS, CDR2 SASEGT. V lost 1 base to trimming and J lost 4 bases, with 16 bases between them. CDR3 sequence reads: CASSEGAGAWGETQYF. CDR3 DNA sequence: TGTGCCAGCAGTGAAGGGGCGGGGGCGTGGGGAGAGACCCAGTACTTC.